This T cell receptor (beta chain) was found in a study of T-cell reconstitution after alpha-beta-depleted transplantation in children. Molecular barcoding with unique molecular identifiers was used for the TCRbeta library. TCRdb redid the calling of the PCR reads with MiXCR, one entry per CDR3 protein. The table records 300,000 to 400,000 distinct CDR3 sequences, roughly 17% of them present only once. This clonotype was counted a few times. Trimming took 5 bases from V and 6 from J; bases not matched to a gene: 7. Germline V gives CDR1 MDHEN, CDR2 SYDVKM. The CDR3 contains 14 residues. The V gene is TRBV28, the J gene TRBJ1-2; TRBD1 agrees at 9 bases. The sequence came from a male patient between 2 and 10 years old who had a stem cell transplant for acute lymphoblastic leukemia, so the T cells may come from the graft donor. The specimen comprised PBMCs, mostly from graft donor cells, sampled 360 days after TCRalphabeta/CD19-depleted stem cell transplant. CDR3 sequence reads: CASSISGTGNGYTF. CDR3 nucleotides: TGTGCCAGCAGTATCTCCGGGACAGGGAATGGCTACACCTTC.